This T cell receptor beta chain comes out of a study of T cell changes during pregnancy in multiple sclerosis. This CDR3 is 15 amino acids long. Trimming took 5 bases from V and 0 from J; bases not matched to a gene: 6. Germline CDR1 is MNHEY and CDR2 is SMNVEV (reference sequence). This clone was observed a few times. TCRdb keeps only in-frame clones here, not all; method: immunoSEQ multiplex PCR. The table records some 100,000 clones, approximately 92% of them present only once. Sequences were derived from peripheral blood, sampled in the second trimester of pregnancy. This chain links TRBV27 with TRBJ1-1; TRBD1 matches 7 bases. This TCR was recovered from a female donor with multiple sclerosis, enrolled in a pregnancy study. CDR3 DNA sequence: TGTGCCAGCAGTCTCGCGACAGGGATGAACACTGAAGCTTTCTTT. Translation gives CASSLATGMNTEAFF.